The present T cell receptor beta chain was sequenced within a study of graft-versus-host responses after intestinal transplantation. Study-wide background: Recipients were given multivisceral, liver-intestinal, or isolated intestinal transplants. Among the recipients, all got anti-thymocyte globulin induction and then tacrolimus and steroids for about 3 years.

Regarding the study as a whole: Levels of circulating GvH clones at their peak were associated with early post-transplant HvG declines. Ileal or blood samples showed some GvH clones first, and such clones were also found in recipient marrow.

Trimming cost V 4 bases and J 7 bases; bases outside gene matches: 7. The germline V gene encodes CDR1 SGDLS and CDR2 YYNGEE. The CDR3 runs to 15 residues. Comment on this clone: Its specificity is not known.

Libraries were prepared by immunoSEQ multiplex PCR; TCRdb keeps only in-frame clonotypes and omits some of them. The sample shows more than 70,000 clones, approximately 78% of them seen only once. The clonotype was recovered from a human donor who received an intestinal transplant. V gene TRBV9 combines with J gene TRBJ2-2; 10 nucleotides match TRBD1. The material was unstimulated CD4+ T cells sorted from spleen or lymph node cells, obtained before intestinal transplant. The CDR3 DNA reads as TGTGCCAGCAGCCGACAGGGGGCGGCAGTCGGGGAGCTGTTTTTT. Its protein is CASSRQGAAVGELFF. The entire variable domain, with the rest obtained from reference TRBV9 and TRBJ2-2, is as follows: DSGVTQTPKHLITATGQRVTLRCSPRSGDLSVYWYQQSLDQGLQFLIQYYNGEERAKGNILERFSAQQFPDLHSELNLSSLELGDSALYFCASSRQGAAVGELFFGEGSRLTVL.